The T cell receptor (beta chain) under discussion was sequenced for a study of blood T cell repertoires in COVID-19. Study information: The United States, Italy and Spain were the sources of the acute and convalescent COVID-19 samples.

This clone has only one observation. Authors' methods: Estimation of nucleated cell counts relied on the amplification of reference gene primers. The data were produced by immunoSEQ multiplex PCR, yet TCRdb's version contains in-frame clones alone and is incomplete. The V and J calls and clone size are taken from that table; D and trimming were inferred from the DNA. The table includes roughly 24,000 clones, 75% to 85% detected once. CDR3 length equals 14 residues. Germline loops: CDR1 MNHEY, CDR2 SVGAGI. V dropped 2 bases and J dropped 5; count of bases not matched to a gene: 6. This receptor was obtained from an older man with active or convalescent COVID-19. The sequenced sample was peripheral blood. The gene calls are TRBV6-5 and TRBJ2-7; 7 bases map to TRBD1. The DNA of the CDR3 is TGTGCCAGCAGTTACCTGACAGGGAACCACGAGCAGTACTTC. Its protein is CASSYLTGNHEQYF.